This T cell receptor beta chain appears in the sequencing data of a study of blood T cell repertoires in COVID-19. Study overall: Collection of acute and convalescent COVID-19 samples took place in the United States, Italy and Spain.

The repertoire was sequenced with immunoSEQ multiplex PCR; TCRdb's copy has only in-frame clones and lacks some. The table records fewer than 110,000 clones, roughly 87% of them present only once. This clone was counted between two and nine times. With 6 bases clipped from V and 7 bases from J, the junction kept 10 bases outside the gene matches. The CDR3 loop spans 14 amino acids. The germline gives CDR1 MDHEN, CDR2 SYDVKM. The sequence was obtained from a human donor in a cohort sampled during active COVID-19. The rearrangement uses TRBV28 and TRBJ2-7; 9 nucleotides line up with TRBD2. The sample was peripheral blood. This CDR3 reads CASSHGLAMGEQYF. CDR3 nucleotide sequence: TGTGCCAGCAGCCATGGACTAGCGATGGGAGAGCAGTACTTC.